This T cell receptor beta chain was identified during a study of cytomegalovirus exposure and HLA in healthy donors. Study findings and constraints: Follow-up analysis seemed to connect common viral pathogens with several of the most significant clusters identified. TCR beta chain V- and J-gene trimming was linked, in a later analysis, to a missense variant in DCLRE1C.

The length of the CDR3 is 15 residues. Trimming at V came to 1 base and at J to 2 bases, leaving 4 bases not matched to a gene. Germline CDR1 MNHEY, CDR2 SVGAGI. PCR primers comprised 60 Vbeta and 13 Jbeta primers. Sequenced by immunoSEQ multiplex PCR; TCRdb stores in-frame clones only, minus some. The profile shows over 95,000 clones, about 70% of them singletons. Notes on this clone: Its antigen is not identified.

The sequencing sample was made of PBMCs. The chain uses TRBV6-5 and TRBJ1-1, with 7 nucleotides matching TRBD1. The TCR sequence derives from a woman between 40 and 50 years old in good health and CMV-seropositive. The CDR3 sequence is CASSYYGTANTEAFF. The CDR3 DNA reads TGTGCCAGCAGTTACTACGGGACAGCTAACACTGAAGCTTTCTTT.